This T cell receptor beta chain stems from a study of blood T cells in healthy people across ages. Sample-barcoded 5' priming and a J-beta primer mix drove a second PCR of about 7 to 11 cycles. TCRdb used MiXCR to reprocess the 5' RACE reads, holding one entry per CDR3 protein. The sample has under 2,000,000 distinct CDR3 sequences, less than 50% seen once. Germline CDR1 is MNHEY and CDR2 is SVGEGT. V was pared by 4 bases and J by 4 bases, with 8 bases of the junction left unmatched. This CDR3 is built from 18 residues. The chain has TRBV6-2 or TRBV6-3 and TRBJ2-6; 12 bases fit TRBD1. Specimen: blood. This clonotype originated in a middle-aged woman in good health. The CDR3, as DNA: TGTGCCAGCAGTTGGGGACAGGGGGCCTTTAGAGGGGCCAACGTCCTGACTTTC. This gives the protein CASSWGQGAFRGANVLTF.